Detailed here is one TCR beta chain. The CDR3 totals 14 residues. Germline lookup yields CDR1 SGHRS and CDR2 YFSETQ. With 1 base removed from V and 7 bases from J, the gap between germline ends came to 9 bases. This sample was taken from a study of blood T cell repertoires in COVID-19. The wider study: The United States, Italy and Spain supplied acute and convalescent COVID-19 samples. PBMCs, B-cell-depleted T cells, or T cells provided the cDNA or gDNA that made up the material.

Assay: immunoSEQ multiplex PCR; the TCRdb copy retains only in-frame clones and omits some. The profile shows 140,000 to 150,000 clones, approximately 80% of them singletons. Sequenced sample: peripheral blood. This chain uses TRBV5-1 with TRBJ1-6; D remains ambiguous. The receptor's source is a man between 60 and 75 years old with active or convalescent COVID-19. Here the CDR3 reads CASSLWSMNSPLHF. The CDR3, as DNA: TGCGCCAGCAGCTTGTGGTCTATGAATTCACCCCTCCACTTT. Full variable domain (missing parts from reference TRBV5-1 and TRBJ1-6): KAGVTQTPRYLIKTRGQQVTLSCSPISGHRSVSWYQQTPGQGLQFLFEYFSETQRNKGNFPGRFSGRQFSNSRSEMNVSTLELGDSALYLCASSLWSMNSPLHFGNGTRLTVT.